The clone carrying this T cell receptor beta chain was counted many times. The antigen remains unidentified. Unique molecular identifiers were used in preparing the TCRbeta library. Each CDR3 protein gets one entry after TCRdb re-called the PCR reads with MiXCR. The sample comprises hundreds of thousands of distinct CDR3 sequences, around 10% of which are singletons, and 23% rests with the top ten. The ends lost 2 bases at V and 6 bases at J; junction bases unmatched: 18. Germline V gene sequence: CDR1 LNHNV, CDR2 YYDKDF (reference sequence). The CDR3 is 20 amino acids. This sample was included in a study of T-cell reconstitution after alpha-beta-depleted transplantation in children. Study results and limitations: Newly produced T cells mostly accounted for T-cell counts and diversity one year post-transplant. It was surviving recipient T cells and thymic progenitors that gave some patients high TCRbeta diversity at day 60. Reportedly, alpha-beta T cells present about two months post-transplant originated from several hundred expanded clones of graft origin.

The sample in question was peripheral blood, obtained 180 days after TCRalphabeta/CD19-depleted stem cell transplant. This chain connects TRBV15 to TRBJ2-1; 11 nucleotides match TRBD2. This TCR was sampled from a male patient aged 2-15 years who had a stem cell transplant for chronic granulomatous disease, so the T cells may come from the graft donor. CDR3 nucleotides: TGTGCCACCAGCAGACGCTTTCTTATAGCGGGAGGGCACTTTCGCAATGAGCAGTTCTTC. It translates to CATSRRFLIAGGHFRNEQFF.